These 12 T cell receptor beta chains came from one sample sequenced in a study of radiation and T cells in renal cell carcinoma. Treatment defined: 15 Gy SBRT to primary tumor, nephrectomy 4 weeks later. Profiling relied on immunoSEQ multiplex PCR, and the TCRdb table lists in-frame clones only, not all of them. The table includes some 20,000 clones, around 52% detected once. Sequenced material: tumor tissue, taken from a patient whose treatment included radiotherapy and nephrectomy. Receptors originate from a woman aged 50 to 60 with renal cell carcinoma.

There are many counts of this clone. This chain links TRBV9 with TRBJ2-7, with 9 bases aligning to TRBD1. Germline V gene data show CDR1 as SGDLS and CDR2 as YYNGEE. Losses at the gene ends were 4 bases for V and 2 bases for J; bases not matched to a gene: 7. The CDR3 consists of 15 residues. CDR3 coding DNA: TGTGCCAGCAGCCCCTGGACAGGGGATACCTACGAGCAGTACTTC. This sequence encodes CASSPWTGDTYEQYF. Full variable domain (missing parts from reference TRBV9 and TRBJ2-7): DSGVTQTPKHLITATGQRVTLRCSPRSGDLSVYWYQQSLDQGLQFLIQYYNGEERAKGNILERFSAQQFPDLHSELNLSSLELGDSALYFCASSPWTGDTYEQYFGPGTRLTVT.

About this clone itself: Additional DNA sequences in this sample encode the identical CDR3. This chain connects TRBV7-9 to TRBJ1-1; D may be TRBD1 (5 bases). V was trimmed by 1 base and J by 1 base, leaving 7 bases between them. The germline V gene has CDR1 SEHNR and CDR2 FQNEAQ (reference sequence). The CDR3 runs to 14 residues. CDR3 nucleotide sequence: TGTGCCAGCAGCTTAGGGGACTCGAACACTGAAGCTTTCTTT. Protein product: CASSLGDSNTEAFF.

To note about this clone: Other DNA variants within this sample encode the same CDR3. V usage is TRBV6-5 and J usage is TRBJ1-1; D not certain. The CDR3 sequence is 13 residues long. Looked up from germline, CDR1 is MNHEY and CDR2 is SVGAGI. With 0 bases removed from V and 3 bases from J, the gap between germline ends came to 5 bases. The CDR3 bases are TGTGCCAGCAGTTACTCGGCGGACACTGAAGCTTTCTTT. Translated: CASSYSADTEAFF.

Of note for this clone: No conserved phenylalanine or tryptophan ends this CDR3, so it is likely a read error. It is unclear where the CDR3 begins or ends on the DNA, so no DNA is shown, and the CDR3 is as TCRdb lists it. The chain combines TRBV6-6 with TRBJ1-1. The V gene's germline CDR1 is MNHNY and CDR2 SVGAGI (reference sequence). The CDR3 spans 10 amino acids, including both terminal residues. CDR3 protein: CASSYRRMFI.

This chain joins TRBV4-3 and TRBJ1-4; no definite D call. Trimming cost V 0 bases and J 4 bases, with 9 bases left between them. The CDR3 has 15 residues. Germline CDR1 is LGHNA and CDR2 is YSLEER. CDR3 in amino acids: CASSQDAQDNEKLFF. CDR3 DNA sequence: TGCGCCAGCAGCCAAGATGCGCAGGATAATGAAAAACTGTTTTTT.

The rearrangement uses TRBV5-1 and TRBJ2-1; the match to TRBD2 covers 8 bases. The CDR3 runs to 15 residues. CDR1 and CDR2 from the germline V gene are SGHRS and YFSETQ. Losses at the gene ends were 0 bases for V and 5 bases for J; bases not matched to a gene: 4. The CDR3 here is CASSLVLAANNEQFF. CDR3 coding DNA: TGCGCCAGCAGCTTGGTACTAGCGGCCAACAATGAGCAGTTCTTC. The full variable domain, its missing parts supplied by reference TRBV5-1 and TRBJ2-1, is KAGVTQTPRYLIKTRGQQVTLSCSPISGHRSVSWYQQTPGQGLQFLFEYFSETQRNKGNFPGRFSGRQFSNSRSEMNVSTLELGDSALYLCASSLVLAANNEQFFGPGTRLTVL.

The chain is built from TRBV4-1 and TRBJ2-7; D is undetermined. Germline values: CDR1 MGHRA, CDR2 YSYEKL. This CDR3 has 15 residues. V lost 0 bases to trimming and J lost 0 bases, with 9 bases between them. CDR3 DNA: TGCGCCAGCAGCCAAGAATCCGCGCACTCCTACGAGCAGTACTTC. Its protein is CASSQESAHSYEQYF.

This clone was observed at least ten times. The sample carries other DNA sequences with the same CDR3. The CDR3 nucleotides read TGTGCCAGCAGCGGACAGGGGCCCTACGAGCAGTACTTC. Translated: CASSGQGPYEQYF. This chain uses TRBV7-9 with TRBJ2-7; 9 bases map to TRBD1. V shed 5 bases, J shed 2 bases, and the junction held 1 base outside the gene matches. This CDR3 spans 13 amino acids. CDR1 is SEHNR and CDR2 is FQNEAQ in the germline V gene (reference sequence).

There are a few counts of this clone. The chain is built from TRBV18 and TRBJ2-5; 11 bases line up with TRBD2. CDR3 length: 15 residues. V was pared by 3 bases and J by 5 bases, with 5 bases of the junction left unmatched. Germline V gene sequence: CDR1 KGHSH, CDR2 LQKENI. The CDR3 sequence is CASSPSGGAFETQYF. The CDR3 DNA follows: TGTGCCAGCTCACCTAGCGGGGGGGCGTTCGAGACCCAGTACTTC.

Judged by abundance, this clone is large. Other DNA sequences in this sample translate to the same CDR3. The chain carries TRBV27 and TRBJ1-5; D gene ambiguous. V was trimmed by 6 bases and J by 4 bases, leaving 7 bases between them. The CDR3 length is 12 residues. Germline CDR1 reads MNHEY; CDR2 reads SMNVEV (reference sequence). DNA for the CDR3: TGTGCCAGCAGCGGCGGGAATCAGCCCCAGCATTTT. Protein: CASSGGNQPQHF.

The sample holds one count of this clone. This chain uses TRBV5-1 with TRBJ1-1; 8 bases fit TRBD1. Germline assignment: CDR1 SGHRS and CDR2 YFSETQ. The CDR3 has 14 residues. Unmatched junction bases numbered 3, after V lost 3 bases and J lost 2 bases. CDR3 DNA: TGCGCCAGCAGCTCCGGACAGGGTAACACTGAAGCTTTCTTT. Its translation is CASSSGQGNTEAFF.

CDR3 nucleotides: TGTGCCAGCTCACCATCCGGGGACTTCTACGAGCAGTACTTC. This translates into CASSPSGDFYEQYF. The V call is TRBV18, the J call TRBJ2-7, with D perhaps matching TRBD2 (6 bases). This CDR3 region has 14 residues. The germline CDR1 and CDR2 sequences are KGHSH and LQKENI. V was pared by 2 bases and J by 3 bases, with 11 bases between. Variable domain in full (rest from reference TRBV18 and TRBJ2-7): NAGVMQNPRHLVRRRGQEARLRCSPMKGHSHVYWYRQLPEEGLKFMVYLQKENIIDESGMPKERFSAEFPKEGPSILRIQQVVRGDSAAYFCASSPSGDFYEQYFGPGTRLTVT.